What follows are 2 T cell receptor beta chains derived from one specimen sequenced in a study of T cell changes during pregnancy in multiple sclerosis. This table comes from immunoSEQ multiplex PCR, and its TCRdb copy is limited to in-frame clones, with some not included. The data contain 30,000 to 40,000 clones, roughly 89% of them singletons. Sequenced here: CD8+ T cells from peripheral blood mononuclear cells, sampled in the third trimester of pregnancy. The source is a female donor with multiple sclerosis, enrolled in a pregnancy study.

This chain joins TRBV27 and TRBJ1-5, with D perhaps matching TRBD1 (5 bases). This CDR3 is 14 amino acids long. Between the trimmed V and J ends, which lost 3 bases and 5 bases, there was a span of 11 bases. The germline CDR1 and CDR2 sequences are MNHEY and SMNVEV (reference sequence). CDR3 nucleotide sequence: TGTGCCAGCAGTTTTACGGGGGGACATCAGCCCCAGCATTTT. It encodes CASSFTGGHQPQHF.

This clone is labeled as medium-sized. The chain employs TRBV6-5 and TRBJ1-1, with D possibly being TRBD1 (6 bases). CDR3 length: 13 amino acids. The V end lost 2 bases, the J end lost 4 bases, and 8 bases lay between the germline ends. Looked up from germline, CDR1 is MNHEY and CDR2 is SVGAGI. CDR3 sequence (DNA): TGTGCCAGCAGTTACCCAGGGGTCACTGAAGCTTTCTTT. Protein product: CASSYPGVTEAFF.